This TCR beta chain was identified in a study of post-analysis software for immune sequencing data. On the study more broadly: Included courses were relapsing-remitting and secondary progressive multiple sclerosis; progressive-relapsing multiple sclerosis was also included.

TCR beta cDNA libraries had unique molecular identifiers. Yield was 450,000 to 650,000 cDNA molecules from approximately 0.95 to 9.8 million T cells. TCRdb re-analysed the PCR reads in MiXCR, keeping a single row per CDR3 protein. The sample lists about 820,000 distinct CDR3 sequences, approximately 57% occurring once. Specimen: blood. This receptor was identified in a girl between 10 and 17 years old with multiple sclerosis.

The CDR3 here is CASTRWREKYF. The CDR3 coding sequence is TGTGCCAGCACCCGGTGGAGGGAGAAGTACTTC. This sequence joins TRBV12-3 or TRBV12-4 and TRBJ2-5; D is perhaps TRBD2 (6 bases). V was shortened by 7 bases and J by 12 bases, with 15 bases between the two germline ends. The CDR3 is 11 amino acids.